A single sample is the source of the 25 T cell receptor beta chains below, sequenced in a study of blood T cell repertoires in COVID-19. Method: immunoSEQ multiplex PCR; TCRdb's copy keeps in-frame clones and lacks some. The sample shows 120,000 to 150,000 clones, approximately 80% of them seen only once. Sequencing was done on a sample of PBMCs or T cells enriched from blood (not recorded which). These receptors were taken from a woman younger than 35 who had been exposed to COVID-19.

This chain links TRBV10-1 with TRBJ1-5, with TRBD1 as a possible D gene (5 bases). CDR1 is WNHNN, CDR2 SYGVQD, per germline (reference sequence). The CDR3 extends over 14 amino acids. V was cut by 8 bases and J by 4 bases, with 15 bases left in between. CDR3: CASSPGGTNQPQHF. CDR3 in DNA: TGCGCCAGCTCTCCCGGGGGGACTAATCAGCCCCAGCATTTT.

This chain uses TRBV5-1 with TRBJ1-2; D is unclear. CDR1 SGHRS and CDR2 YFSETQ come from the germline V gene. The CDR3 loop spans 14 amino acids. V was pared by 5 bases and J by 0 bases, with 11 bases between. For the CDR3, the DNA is TGCGCCAGCAGGCGGGGTACTACTAACTATGGCTACACCTTC. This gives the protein CASRRGTTNYGYTF.

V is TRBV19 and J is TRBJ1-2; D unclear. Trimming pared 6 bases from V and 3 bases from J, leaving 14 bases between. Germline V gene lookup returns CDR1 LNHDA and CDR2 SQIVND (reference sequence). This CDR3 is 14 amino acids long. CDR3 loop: CASSPEILDYGYTF. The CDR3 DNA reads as TGTGCCAGTAGCCCCGAGATCTTGGACTATGGCTACACCTTC.

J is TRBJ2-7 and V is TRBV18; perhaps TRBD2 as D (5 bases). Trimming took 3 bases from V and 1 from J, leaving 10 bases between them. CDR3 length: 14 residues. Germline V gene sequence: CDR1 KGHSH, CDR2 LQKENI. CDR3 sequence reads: CASSPPGVSYEQYF. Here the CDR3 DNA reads TGTGCCAGCTCACCGCCCGGGGTTTCCTACGAGCAGTACTTC.

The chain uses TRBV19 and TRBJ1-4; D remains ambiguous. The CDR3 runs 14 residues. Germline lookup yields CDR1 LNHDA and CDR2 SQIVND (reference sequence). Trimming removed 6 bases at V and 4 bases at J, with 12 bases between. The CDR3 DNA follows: TGTGCCAGTAGGCTGACGCTAGATAATGAAAAACTGTTTTTT. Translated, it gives CASRLTLDNEKLFF.

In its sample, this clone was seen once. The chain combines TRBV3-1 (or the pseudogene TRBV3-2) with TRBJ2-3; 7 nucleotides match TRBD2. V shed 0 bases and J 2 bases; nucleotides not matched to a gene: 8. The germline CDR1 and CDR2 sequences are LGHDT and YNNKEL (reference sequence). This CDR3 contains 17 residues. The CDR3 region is CASSQDLGGWTTDTQYF. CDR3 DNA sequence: TGTGCCAGCAGCCAAGATTTGGGGGGGTGGACCACAGATACGCAGTATTTT.

This CDR3 is CASRAPGQGGNEQFF. CDR3 bases: TGTGCCAGCCGGGCCCCGGGACAGGGTGGGAATGAGCAGTTCTTC. The chain is built from TRBV27 and TRBJ2-1; 9 positions match TRBD1. The CDR3 contains 15 residues. Looked up from germline, CDR1 is MNHEY and CDR2 is SMNVEV (reference sequence). V trimming: 8 bases; J trimming: 7 bases; junction bases outside the gene matches: 12.

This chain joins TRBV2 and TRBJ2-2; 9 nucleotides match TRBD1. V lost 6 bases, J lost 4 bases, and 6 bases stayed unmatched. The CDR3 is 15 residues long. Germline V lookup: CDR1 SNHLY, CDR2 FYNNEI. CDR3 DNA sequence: TGTGCCAGCAGCCTGGACAGGGGAGGCACCGGGGAGCTGTTTTTT. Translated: CASSLDRGGTGELFF.

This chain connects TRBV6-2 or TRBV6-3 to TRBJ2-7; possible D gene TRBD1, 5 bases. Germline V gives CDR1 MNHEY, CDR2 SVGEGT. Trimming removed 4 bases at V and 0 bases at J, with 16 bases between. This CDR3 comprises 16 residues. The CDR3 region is CASSLTTARSSYEQYF. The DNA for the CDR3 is TGTGCCAGCAGTTTGACGACAGCCAGGAGCTCCTACGAGCAGTACTTC.

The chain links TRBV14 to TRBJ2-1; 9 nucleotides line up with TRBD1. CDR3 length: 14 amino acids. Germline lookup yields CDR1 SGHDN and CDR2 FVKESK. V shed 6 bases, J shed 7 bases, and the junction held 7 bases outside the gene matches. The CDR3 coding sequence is TGTGCCAGCAGGGAGACAGGGGGTAGTAATGAGCAGTTCTTC. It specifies CASRETGGSNEQFF.

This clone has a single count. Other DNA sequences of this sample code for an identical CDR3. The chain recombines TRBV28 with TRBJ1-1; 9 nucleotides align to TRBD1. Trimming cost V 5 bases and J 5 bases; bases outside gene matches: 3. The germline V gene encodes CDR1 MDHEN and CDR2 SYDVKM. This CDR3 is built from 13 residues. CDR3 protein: CASSRDRVTEAFF. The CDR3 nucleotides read TGTGCCAGCAGTCGGGACAGGGTGACTGAAGCTTTCTTT.

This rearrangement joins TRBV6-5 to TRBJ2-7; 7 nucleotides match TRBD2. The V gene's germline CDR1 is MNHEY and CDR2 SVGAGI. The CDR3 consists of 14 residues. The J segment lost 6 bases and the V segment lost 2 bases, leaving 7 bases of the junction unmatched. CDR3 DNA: TGTGCCAGCAGTTACGGGGGGGAAGGCTCCGAGCAGTACTTC. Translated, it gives CASSYGGEGSEQYF.

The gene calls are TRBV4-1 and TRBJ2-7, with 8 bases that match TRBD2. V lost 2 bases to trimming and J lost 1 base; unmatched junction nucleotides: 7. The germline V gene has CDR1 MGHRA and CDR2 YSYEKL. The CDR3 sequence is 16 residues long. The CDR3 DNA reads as TGCGCCAGCAGCCAATTAAGCGGGACTAGATCCTACGAGCAGTACTTC. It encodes CASSQLSGTRSYEQYF.

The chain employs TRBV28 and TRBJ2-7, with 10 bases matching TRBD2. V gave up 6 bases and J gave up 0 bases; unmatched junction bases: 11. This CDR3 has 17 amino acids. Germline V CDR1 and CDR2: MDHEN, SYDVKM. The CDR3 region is CASRAPGLAKSSYEQYF. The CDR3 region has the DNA TGTGCCAGCAGGGCTCCGGGACTAGCGAAGAGCTCCTACGAGCAGTACTTC.

The CDR3 loop reads CATSQLAGGRNEQFF. The CDR3 nucleotides are TGTGCCACCTCCCAACTAGCGGGAGGGCGAAATGAGCAGTTCTTC. The chain uses TRBV19 and TRBJ2-1; TRBD2 agrees at 13 bases. J was trimmed by 7 bases and V by 10 bases; bases with no gene match: 10. This CDR3 comprises 15 residues. Germline CDR1 and CDR2: LNHDA and SQIVND (reference sequence).

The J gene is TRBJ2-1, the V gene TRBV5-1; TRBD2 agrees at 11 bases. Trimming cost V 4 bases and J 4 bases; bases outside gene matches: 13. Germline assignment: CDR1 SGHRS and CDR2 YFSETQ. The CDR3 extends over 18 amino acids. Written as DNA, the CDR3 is TGCGCCAGCAGCCGCCTTGGGACTAGCGGAGGTTTTTACAATGAGCAGTTCTTC. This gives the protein CASSRLGTSGGFYNEQFF.

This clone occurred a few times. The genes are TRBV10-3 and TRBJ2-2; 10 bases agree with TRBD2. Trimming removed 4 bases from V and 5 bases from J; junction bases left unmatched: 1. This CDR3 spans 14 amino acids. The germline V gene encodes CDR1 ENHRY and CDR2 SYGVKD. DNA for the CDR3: TGTGCCATCAGTGCTAGCGGGAGAACCGGGGAGCTGTTTTTT. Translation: CAISASGRTGELFF.

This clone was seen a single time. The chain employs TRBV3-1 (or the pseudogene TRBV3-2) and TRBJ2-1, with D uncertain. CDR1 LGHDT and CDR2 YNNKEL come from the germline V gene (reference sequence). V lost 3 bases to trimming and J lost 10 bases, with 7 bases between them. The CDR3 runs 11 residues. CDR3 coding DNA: TGTGCCAGCAGCCAGACAATCGAGCAGTTCTTC. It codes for CASSQTIEQFF.

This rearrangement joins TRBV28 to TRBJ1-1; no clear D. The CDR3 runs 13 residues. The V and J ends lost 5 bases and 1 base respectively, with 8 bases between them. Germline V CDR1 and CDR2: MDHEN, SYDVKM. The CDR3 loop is CASSRRRNTEAFF. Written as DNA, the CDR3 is TGTGCCAGCAGTAGACGGAGGAACACTGAAGCTTTCTTT.

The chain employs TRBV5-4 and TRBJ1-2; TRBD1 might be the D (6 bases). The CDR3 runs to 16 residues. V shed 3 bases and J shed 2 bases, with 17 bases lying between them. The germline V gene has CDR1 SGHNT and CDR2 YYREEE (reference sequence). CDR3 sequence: CASSSLLGAWNYGYTF. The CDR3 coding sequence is TGTGCCAGCAGCTCCTTGTTGGGGGCTTGGAACTATGGCTACACCTTC.

In DNA, the CDR3 is TGTGCCAGTAGTCTGGACAGGGCGAACACCGGGGAGCTGTTTTTT. Protein product: CASSLDRANTGELFF. The J gene is TRBJ2-2, the V gene TRBV19, with 8 bases matching TRBD1. Germline V CDR1 and CDR2: LNHDA, SQIVND (reference sequence). This CDR3 is built from 15 residues. V was clipped by 5 bases and J by 0 bases; unmatched bases: 2.

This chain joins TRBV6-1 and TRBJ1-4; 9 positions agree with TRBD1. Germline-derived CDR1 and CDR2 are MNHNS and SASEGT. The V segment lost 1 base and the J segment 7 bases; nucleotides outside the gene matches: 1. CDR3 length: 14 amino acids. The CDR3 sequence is CASSEDRGLEKLFF. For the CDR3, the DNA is TGTGCCAGCAGTGAAGACAGGGGGCTTGAAAAACTGTTTTTT.

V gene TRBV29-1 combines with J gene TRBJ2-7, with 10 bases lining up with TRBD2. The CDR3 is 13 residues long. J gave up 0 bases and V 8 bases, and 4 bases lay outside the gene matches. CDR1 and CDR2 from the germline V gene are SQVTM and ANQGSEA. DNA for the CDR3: TGCAGCCCACGGACTAGCGGCTCCTACGAGCAGTACTTC. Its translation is CSPRTSGSYEQYF.

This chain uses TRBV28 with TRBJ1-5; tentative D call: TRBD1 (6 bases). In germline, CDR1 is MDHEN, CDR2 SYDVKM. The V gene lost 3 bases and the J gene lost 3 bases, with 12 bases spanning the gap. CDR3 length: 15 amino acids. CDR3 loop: CASSFGGASNQPQHF. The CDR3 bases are TGTGCCAGCAGTTTCGGGGGGGCCTCCAATCAGCCCCAGCATTTT.

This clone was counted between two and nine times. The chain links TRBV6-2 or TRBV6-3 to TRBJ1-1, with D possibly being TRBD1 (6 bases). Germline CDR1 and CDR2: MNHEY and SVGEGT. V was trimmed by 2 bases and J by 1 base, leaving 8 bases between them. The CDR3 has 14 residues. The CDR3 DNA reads TGTGCCAGCAGTTACAGGGGGAAGAACACTGAAGCTTTCTTT. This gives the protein CASSYRGKNTEAFF.